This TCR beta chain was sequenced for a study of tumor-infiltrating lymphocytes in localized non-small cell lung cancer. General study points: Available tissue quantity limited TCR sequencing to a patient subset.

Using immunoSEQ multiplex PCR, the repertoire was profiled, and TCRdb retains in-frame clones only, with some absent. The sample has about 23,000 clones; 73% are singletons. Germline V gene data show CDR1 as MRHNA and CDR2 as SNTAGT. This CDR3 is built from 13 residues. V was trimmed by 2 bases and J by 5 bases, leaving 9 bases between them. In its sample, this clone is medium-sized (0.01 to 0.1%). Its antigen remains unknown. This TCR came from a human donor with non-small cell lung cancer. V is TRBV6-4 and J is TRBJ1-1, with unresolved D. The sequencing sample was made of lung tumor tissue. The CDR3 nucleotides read TGTGCCAGCAGTGACGACCTTTATACTGAAGCTTTCTTT. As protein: CASSDDLYTEAFF.